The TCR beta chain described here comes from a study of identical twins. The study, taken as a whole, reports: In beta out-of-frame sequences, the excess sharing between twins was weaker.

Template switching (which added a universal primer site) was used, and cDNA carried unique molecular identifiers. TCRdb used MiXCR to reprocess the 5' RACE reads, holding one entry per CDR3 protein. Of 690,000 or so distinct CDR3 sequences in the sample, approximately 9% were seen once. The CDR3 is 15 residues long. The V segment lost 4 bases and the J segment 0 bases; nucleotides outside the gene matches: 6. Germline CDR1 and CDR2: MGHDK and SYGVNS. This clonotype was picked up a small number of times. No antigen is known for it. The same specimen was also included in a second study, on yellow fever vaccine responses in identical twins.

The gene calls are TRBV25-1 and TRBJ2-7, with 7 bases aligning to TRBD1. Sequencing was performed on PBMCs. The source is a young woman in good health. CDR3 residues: CASSVEDRSSYEQYF. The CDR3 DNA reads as TGTGCCAGCAGTGTTGAGGACAGGAGCTCCTACGAGCAGTACTTC.